The sequence of this TCR beta chain was determined in a study of shared clonotypes between healthy human individuals. Study information: CD8 memory received one plate per donor, CD8 naive two, CD4 memory three and CD4 naive three. Findings and limits, study-wide: Approximately 4.6% of naive CD4 clonotypes were shared across a few donors.

For every subset, genomic DNA was evenly distributed across several immunoSEQ plates. Replicate PCRs for sorted subsets used about 200 ng DNA; this equaled about 30,000 T cell genomes. Assay used: immunoSEQ multiplex PCR; TCRdb lists only in-frame clones, some missing. The data hold roughly 2,000,000 clones, with about 95% observed a single time. CD8 cells classed as naive were CD45RO-negative and positively selected for CCR7, excluding terminally differentiated effector memory CD45RA+ cells. With regard to this clone: Its antigen is as yet unknown.

Germline values: CDR1 SEHNR, CDR2 FQNEAQ (reference sequence). The length of the CDR3 is 13 residues. V was shortened by 3 bases and J by 3 bases, with 6 bases between the two germline ends. The source is a man aged 18 to 29 in good health. Sequencing was done on a sample of naive CD8+ T cells sorted from blood. The gene calls are TRBV7-9 and TRBJ2-4; D uncertain. Here the CDR3 DNA reads TGTGCCAGCAGCTTTAGTGGCAAAAACATTCAGTACTTC. As protein: CASSFSGKNIQYF.